This T cell receptor (beta chain) was sequenced for a study of blood T cell repertoires in COVID-19. The wider study: Acute-phase and convalescent COVID-19 samples originated in the United States, Italy and Spain.

In the original processing: Nucleated cell counts were estimated from reference gene primer amplification. Here immunoSEQ multiplex PCR was the method, and the copy in TCRdb shows in-frame clones only, minus some. The D gene and trimming were derived from the DNA, and the V and J assignments and clone size from that table. The data contain some 350,000 clones, about 90% of them singletons. This clone is a singleton in its sample. This CDR3 is built from 13 residues. The germline V gene has CDR1 MNHEY and CDR2 SMNVEV (reference sequence). V dropped 7 bases and J dropped 6 bases, with 10 bases sitting between them.

The sequenced sample was peripheral blood. The source of this sequence is a woman in her 70s with COVID-19, enrolled during active disease. This rearrangement joins TRBV27 to TRBJ1-6, with a possible D match to TRBD1 (6 bases). The DNA for the CDR3 is TGTGCCAGCACGGGCAGGGGTAATTCACCCCTCCACTTT. This translates into CASTGRGNSPLHF.